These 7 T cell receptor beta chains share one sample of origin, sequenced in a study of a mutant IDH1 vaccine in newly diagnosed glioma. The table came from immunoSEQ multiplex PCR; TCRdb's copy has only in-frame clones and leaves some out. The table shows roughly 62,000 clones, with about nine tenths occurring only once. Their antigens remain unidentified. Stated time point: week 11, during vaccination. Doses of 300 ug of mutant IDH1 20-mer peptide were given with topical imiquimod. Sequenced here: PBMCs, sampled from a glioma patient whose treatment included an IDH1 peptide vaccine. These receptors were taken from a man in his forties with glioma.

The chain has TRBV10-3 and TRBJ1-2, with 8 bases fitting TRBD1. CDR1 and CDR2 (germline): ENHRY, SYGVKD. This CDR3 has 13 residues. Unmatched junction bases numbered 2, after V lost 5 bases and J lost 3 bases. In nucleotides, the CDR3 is TGTGCCATCAGTACACAGGGGGACTATGGCTACACCTTC. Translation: CAISTQGDYGYTF.

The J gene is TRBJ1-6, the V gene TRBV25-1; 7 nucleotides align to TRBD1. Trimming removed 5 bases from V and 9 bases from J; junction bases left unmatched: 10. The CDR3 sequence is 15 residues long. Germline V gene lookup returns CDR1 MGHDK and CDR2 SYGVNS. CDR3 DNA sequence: TGTGCCAGCAGTAGGGAGACAGGGAAGGGTTCACCCCTCCACTTT. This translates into CASSRETGKGSPLHF.

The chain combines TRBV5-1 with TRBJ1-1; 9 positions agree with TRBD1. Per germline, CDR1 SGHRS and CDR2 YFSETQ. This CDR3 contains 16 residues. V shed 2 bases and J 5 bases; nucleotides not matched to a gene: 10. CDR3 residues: CASSFDRQGEGTEAFF. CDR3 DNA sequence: TGCGCCAGCAGCTTTGACCGACAGGGGGAGGGAACTGAAGCTTTCTTT.

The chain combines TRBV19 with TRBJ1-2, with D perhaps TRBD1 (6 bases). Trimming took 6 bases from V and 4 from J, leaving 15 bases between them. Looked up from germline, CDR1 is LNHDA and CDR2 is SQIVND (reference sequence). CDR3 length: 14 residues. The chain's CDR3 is CASSSVGGGYGYTF. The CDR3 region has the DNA TGTGCCAGTAGCTCCGTGGGAGGGGGCTATGGCTACACCTTC.

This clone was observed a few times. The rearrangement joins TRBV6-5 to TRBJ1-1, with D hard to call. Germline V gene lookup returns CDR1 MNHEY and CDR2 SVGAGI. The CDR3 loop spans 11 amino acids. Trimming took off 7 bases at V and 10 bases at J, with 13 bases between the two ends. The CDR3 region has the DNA TGTGCCAGCAACTATGAGGGATTAGCTTTCTTT. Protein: CASNYEGLAFF.

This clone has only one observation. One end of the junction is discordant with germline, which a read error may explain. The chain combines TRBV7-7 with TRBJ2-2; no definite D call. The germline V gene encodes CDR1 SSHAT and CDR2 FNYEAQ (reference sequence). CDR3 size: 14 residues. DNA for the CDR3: TGTGCTAGCAGCTTAGAGTACAGCACCGGGGAGCTGTTTTTT. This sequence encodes CASSLEYSTGELFF.

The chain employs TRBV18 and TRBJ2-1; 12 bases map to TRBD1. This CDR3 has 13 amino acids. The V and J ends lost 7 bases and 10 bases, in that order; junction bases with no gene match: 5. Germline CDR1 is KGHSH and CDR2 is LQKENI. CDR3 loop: CASLGQGAREQFF. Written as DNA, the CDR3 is TGTGCCAGCTTGGGACAGGGGGCCAGGGAGCAGTTCTTC.